Given below is one T cell receptor beta chain in context. V dropped 4 bases and J dropped 2 bases, with 16 bases sitting between them. CDR3 size: 16 residues. Germline loops: CDR1 KGHSH, CDR2 LQKENI. These data originate in a study of PD-1 blockade in classical Hodgkin lymphoma. The time point denotes: newly diagnosed, previously untreated cHL patient sample. Produced via immunoSEQ multiplex PCR; TCRdb's table is partial and in-frame only. Of approximately 70,000 clones in the sample, over 90% were seen once. Material for sequencing was peripheral blood mononuclear cells (PBMCs). The source is a human donor with classical Hodgkin lymphoma. The genes are TRBV18 and TRBJ2-3; tentatively, D is TRBD2 (6 bases). The CDR3 coding sequence is TGTGCCAGCTCACAGCGGCCGGGGGTGGTCACAGATACGCAGTATTTT. It encodes CASSQRPGVVTDTQYF.